Shown below are 11 T cell receptor beta chains from a single sample sequenced in a study of OX40 agonist ivuxolimab in advanced cancers. Some clones are missing from TCRdb's copy, which holds only in-frame ones; the method was immunoSEQ multiplex PCR. The table has 78,000 or so clones, roughly 90% seen once. This sample comprised CD4+ or CD8+ T cells sorted from blood, obtained in a trial of the OX40 agonist ivuxolimab. The receptor source for this set is an adult with an advanced solid tumor such as melanoma, head and neck, liver or kidney cancer.

The chain has TRBV14 and TRBJ2-7; D uncertain. The V end lost 3 bases, the J end lost 5 bases, and 8 bases lay between the germline ends. CDR3 length equals 12 residues. From germline, CDR1 is SGHDN and CDR2 FVKESK. Here the CDR3 reads CASSQAPHEQYF. The CDR3 DNA reads TGTGCCAGCAGCCAGGCCCCCCACGAGCAGTACTTC.

The V call is TRBV7-2, the J call TRBJ2-7; D gene uncertain. The germline CDR1 and CDR2 sequences are SGHTA and FQGNSA. This CDR3 has 15 residues. Trimming cost V 4 bases and J 0 bases, with 13 bases left between them. CDR3 sequence reads: CASSSTQMSSYEQYF. The CDR3, as DNA: TGTGCCAGCAGCTCCACACAGATGAGCTCCTACGAGCAGTACTTC.

This rearrangement joins TRBV28 to TRBJ1-3, with D unclear. CDR3 length equals 16 residues. V was pared by 4 bases and J by 5 bases, with 18 bases between. Germline V CDR1 and CDR2: MDHEN, SYDVKM. The CDR3 loop reads CASSSPATQRRNTIYF. In nucleotides, the CDR3 is TGTGCCAGCAGTTCCCCAGCAACCCAACGGCGAAACACCATATATTTT.

This chain uses TRBV4-1 with TRBJ1-1, with a possible D match to TRBD1 (5 bases). The CDR3 is 15 amino acids. Germline CDR1 MGHRA, CDR2 YSYEKL. Trimming took off 1 base at V and 2 bases at J, with 11 bases between the two ends. CDR3 coding DNA: TGCGCCAGCAGCCAAGCCGGTGGGGGAAACACTGAAGCTTTCTTT. It codes for CASSQAGGGNTEAFF.

The chain employs TRBV7-8 and TRBJ2-2; D gene uncertain. This CDR3 region has 13 residues. Germline CDR1 and CDR2: SGHVS and FQNEAQ. The V end was cut by 4 bases, the J end by 7 bases, with 10 bases between. The CDR3 loop is CASSYTAIGELFF. CDR3 DNA sequence: TGTGCCAGCAGCTACACTGCGATCGGGGAGCTGTTTTTT.

The CDR3 DNA sequence: TGTGCCAGCAGCTCACAGAATCAGCCCCAGCATTTT. Translation gives CASSSQNQPQHF. V and J are TRBV5-6 and TRBJ1-5; D gene unclear. The V gene lost 3 bases and the J gene lost 4 bases, with 5 bases spanning the gap. Germline values: CDR1 SGHDT, CDR2 YYEEEE. There are 12 residues in the CDR3.

The rearrangement links TRBV7-9 to TRBJ2-3, with 9 bases lining up with TRBD2. The CDR3 is 16 amino acids. V shed 4 bases and J 4 bases; nucleotides not matched to a gene: 9. Germline values: CDR1 SEHNR, CDR2 FQNEAQ (reference sequence). The CDR3 bases are TGTGCCAGCAGCTCGCCCGGGATAGCGGGAGCAGATACGCAGTATTTT. Its translation: CASSSPGIAGADTQYF.

The V and J genes are TRBV11-2 and TRBJ1-2; D remains unclear. CDR1 and CDR2 (germline): SGHAT, FQNNGV. The CDR3 runs 13 residues. V dropped 6 bases and J dropped 8 bases, with 16 bases sitting between them. As DNA, the CDR3 is TGTGCCAGCAGTTCGTCCGGTTTGGGGGGCTACACCTTC. Its translation is CASSSSGLGGYTF.

This clone has only a few counts. The rearrangement joins TRBV6-6 to TRBJ1-2; D possibly corresponds to TRBD1 (5 bases). The V gene's germline CDR1 is MNHNY and CDR2 SVGAGI (reference sequence). Trimming pared 7 bases from V and 0 bases from J, leaving 18 bases between. The CDR3 covers 16 residues. The CDR3 DNA reads as TGTGCCAGCACCGACGGGGGGTCTGGTGCTAACTATGGCTACACCTTC. Residues: CASTDGGSGANYGYTF.

The chain combines TRBV30 with TRBJ1-5; the D gene is possibly TRBD1 (5 bases). Trimming removed 3 bases from V and 2 bases from J, with 11 bases in between. The germline V gene encodes CDR1 GTSNPN and CDR2 SVGIG (reference sequence). This CDR3 is 14 amino acids long. The CDR3 sequence is CAWSVPGRNQPQHF. For the CDR3, the DNA is TGTGCCTGGAGCGTGCCAGGGCGCAATCAGCCCCAGCATTTT.

The chain combines TRBV27 with TRBJ1-4; no definite D call. V was shortened by 2 bases and J by 0 bases, with 19 bases between the two germline ends. The length of the CDR3 is 19 residues. From germline, CDR1 is MNHEY and CDR2 SMNVEV (reference sequence). The CDR3 sequence: CASSLRIQDHLATNEKLFF. The CDR3 DNA follows: TGTGCCAGCAGTTTACGCATCCAGGATCATCTTGCAACTAATGAAAAACTGTTTTTT.